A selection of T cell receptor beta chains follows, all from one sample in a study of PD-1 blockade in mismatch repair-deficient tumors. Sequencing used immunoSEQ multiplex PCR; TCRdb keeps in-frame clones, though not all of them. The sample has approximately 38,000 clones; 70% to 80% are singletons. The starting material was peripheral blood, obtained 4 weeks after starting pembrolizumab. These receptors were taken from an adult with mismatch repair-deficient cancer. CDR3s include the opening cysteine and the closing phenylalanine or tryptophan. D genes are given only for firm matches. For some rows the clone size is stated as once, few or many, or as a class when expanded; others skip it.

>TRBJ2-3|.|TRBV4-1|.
TGCGCCAGCAGCCAAGAGTGGTTATCTCACGGGGAGGCAGATACGCAGTATTTT
CASSQEWLSHGEADTQYF
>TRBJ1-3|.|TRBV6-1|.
TGTGCCAGCAGTGAAGACAGCTCTGGAAACACCATATATTTT
CASSEDSSGNTIYF
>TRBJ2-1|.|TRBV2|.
TGTGCCAGCAGTCCCATGGAGGGAGCGGCACATGAGCAGTTCTTC
CASSPMEGAAHEQFF
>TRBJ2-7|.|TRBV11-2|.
TGTGCCAGCAGCTCCCTCAACAACTACGAGCAGTACTTC
CASSSLNNYEQYF
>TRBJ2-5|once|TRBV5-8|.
TGTGCCAGCAGCCACCCTAACCAAGAGACCCAGTACTTC
CASSHPNQETQYF
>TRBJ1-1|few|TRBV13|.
TGTGCCAGCAGTTCCCCAGACAGGCAGAACACTGAAGCTTTCTTT
CASSSPDRQNTEAFF
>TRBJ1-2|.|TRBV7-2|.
TGTGCCAGCAGGTTTTCTAACTATGGCTACACCTTC
CASRFSNYGYTF
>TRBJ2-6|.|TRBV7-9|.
TGTGCCAGCAGCGCCGAGACGGTCTCTGGGGCCAACGTCCTGACTTTC
CASSAETVSGANVLTF
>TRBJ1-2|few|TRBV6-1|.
TGTGCCAGCACTAGGTCGGGGGTCAGTGGCTACACCTTC
CASTRSGVSGYTF
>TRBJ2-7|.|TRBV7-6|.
TGTGCCAGCAGCCATCAAAGTTCCTACGAGCAGTACTTC
CASSHQSSYEQYF
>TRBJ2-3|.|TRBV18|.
TGTGCCAGCTCACCGACTAAAACCACAGATACGCAGTATTTT
CASSPTKTTDTQYF
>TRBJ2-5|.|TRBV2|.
TGTGCCAGCATCGGCGCTGGTGAGACCCAGTACTTC
CASIGAGETQYF
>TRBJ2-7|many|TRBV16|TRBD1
TGTGCCAGCAGCCAAGCCGGGACAGAGCGCGGCGAGCAGTACTTC
CASSQAGTERGEQYF
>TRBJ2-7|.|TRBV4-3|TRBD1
TGCGCCAGCAGCCAAGATCTGGGGACAGACACCTACGAGCAGTACTTC
CASSQDLGTDTYEQYF
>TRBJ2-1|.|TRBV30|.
TGTGCCTGGAGTCCTTTTTACAATGAGCAGTTCTTC
CAWSPFYNEQFF
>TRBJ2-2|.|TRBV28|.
TGTGCCAGCAGCGGGGGGCGGACCGGGGAGCTGTTTTTT
CASSGGRTGELFF
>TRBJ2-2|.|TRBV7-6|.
TGTGCCAGCAGCTTAGCGACCGGGGAATACACCGGGGAGCTGTTTTTT
CASSLATGEYTGELFF
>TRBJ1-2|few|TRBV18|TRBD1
TGTGCCAGCTCACAGGACAGGCGGTCTGGCTACACCTTC
CASSQDRRSGYTF
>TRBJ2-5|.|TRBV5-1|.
TGCGCCAGCAGCGAATGGGAGACCCAGTACTTC
CASSEWETQYF
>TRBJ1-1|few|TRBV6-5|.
TGTGCCAGCAGTTACCGTATGAAGAACACTGAAGCTTTCTTT
CASSYRMKNTEAFF
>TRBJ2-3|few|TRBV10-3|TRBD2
TGTGCCATCAGTGAGTCTGGAGGGACTAGCGGGAAGGTTGGGACAGATACGCAGTATTTT
CAISESGGTSGKVGTDTQYF
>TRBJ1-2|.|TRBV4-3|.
TGCGCCAGCAGCCCCGTACGTACTACAAACTATGGCTACACCTTC
CASSPVRTTNYGYTF
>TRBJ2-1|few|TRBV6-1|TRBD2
TGTGCCAGCAGTCCTAGCGGAAGCTCCTACAATGAGCAGTTCTTC
CASSPSGSSYNEQFF
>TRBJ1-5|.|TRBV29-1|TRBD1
TGCAGCCGCCGCTTTCTCGACAGGGGCAATCAGCCCCAGCATTTT
CSRRFLDRGNQPQHF
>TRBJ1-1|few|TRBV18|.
TGTGCCAGCTCACCGGTCGGGGAAGGGACCACTGAAGCTTTCTTT
CASSPVGEGTTEAFF
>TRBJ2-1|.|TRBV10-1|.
TGCGCCAGCAGTGAGTCCACGGACTACAATGAGCAGTTCTTC
CASSESTDYNEQFF
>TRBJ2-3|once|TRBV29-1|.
TGCAGCGTTCTCCCTACAGGAGGGGGCACAGATACGCAGTATTTT
CSVLPTGGGTDTQYF
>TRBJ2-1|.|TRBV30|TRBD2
TGTGCCTGGAGCTGGAGTAGCGGGACGGTTTCATACAATGAGCAGTTCTTC
CAWSWSSGTVSYNEQFF
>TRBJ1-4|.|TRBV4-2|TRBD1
TGTGCCAGCAGCCAAGAGGTTCGGGACAGGGTCTTTGGAAAACTGTTTTTT
CASSQEVRDRVFGKLFF
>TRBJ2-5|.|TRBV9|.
TGTGCCAGCAGCGATATTGAAGAGACCCAGTACTTC
CASSDIEETQYF
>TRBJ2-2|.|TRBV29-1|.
TGCAGCGTTGGGCGGGCCGGGGAGCTGTTTTTT
CSVGRAGELFF
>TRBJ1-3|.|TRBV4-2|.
TGTGCCAGCAGCCCCAGAGCCCAGACTGGAAACACCATATATTTT
CASSPRAQTGNTIYF
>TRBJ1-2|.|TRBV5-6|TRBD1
TGTGCCAGCAGCTTGAGAGCAGGGGGGTCCTATGGCTACACCTTC
CASSLRAGGSYGYTF
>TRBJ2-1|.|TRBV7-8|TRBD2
TGTGCCAGCAGCAACCTAGCGGGAGGGTTCAATGAGCAGTTCTTC
CASSNLAGGFNEQFF
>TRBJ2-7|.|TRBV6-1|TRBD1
TGTGCCAGCATTTGGACAGGGGGCCCCTACGAGCAGTACTTC
CASIWTGGPYEQYF
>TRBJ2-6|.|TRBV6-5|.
TGTGCCAGCAGACAAGGGGTGGACGGGGCCAACGTCCTGACTTTC
CASRQGVDGANVLTF
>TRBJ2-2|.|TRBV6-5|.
TGTGCCAGCAGTTACTCCAGGTCCACCGGGGAGCTGTTTTTT
CASSYSRSTGELFF
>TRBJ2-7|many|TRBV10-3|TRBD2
TGTGCCATCAGTGAGGAGCGGGAATCGCCCTACGAGCAGTACTTC
CAISEERESPYEQYF
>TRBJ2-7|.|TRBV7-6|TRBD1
TGTGCCAGCAGCTTAGGTGGGACAGGGGGCGAGCAGTACTTC
CASSLGGTGGEQYF
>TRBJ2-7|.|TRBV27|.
TGTGCCAGCAGCTTTTGGGCGGGACCAACCTACGAGCAGTACTTC
CASSFWAGPTYEQYF
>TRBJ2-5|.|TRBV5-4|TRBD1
TGTGCCAGCAGCTTGGAGGGACAGGAGGCCCAGTACTTC
CASSLEGQEAQYF
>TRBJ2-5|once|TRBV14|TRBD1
TGTGCCAGCAGCCCCAGGGGGCAGGGGACCCAGTACTTC
CASSPRGQGTQYF
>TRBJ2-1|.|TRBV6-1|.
TGTGCCAGCAGTTCCGGGACCCGGGAGTTCTTC
CASSSGTREFF
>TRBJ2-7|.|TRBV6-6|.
TGTGCCAGCAGTTACTCGCAGGGCCCCTACGAGCAGTACTTC
CASSYSQGPYEQYF
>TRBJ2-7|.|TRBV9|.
TGTGCCAGCAGCGAGGGACCCAATTACCCGTACGAGCAGTACTTC
CASSEGPNYPYEQYF
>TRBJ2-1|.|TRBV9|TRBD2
TGTGCCAGCAGCGTAGTCGGAACTAGCGGGGGTTACAATGAGCAGTTCTTC
CASSVVGTSGGYNEQFF
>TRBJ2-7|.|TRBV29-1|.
TGCAGCGTTGAAGATCCGCAGTACGAGCAGTACTTC
CSVEDPQYEQYF
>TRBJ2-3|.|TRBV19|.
TGTGCCAGTAGGGAGACAGTCACAGATACGCAGTATTTT
CASRETVTDTQYF
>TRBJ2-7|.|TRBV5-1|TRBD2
TGCGCCAGCAGGTATCTAGCGGAGCTAGCCTACGAGCAGTACTTC
CASRYLAELAYEQYF
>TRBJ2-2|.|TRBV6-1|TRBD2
TGTGCCAGCAGTGATCCGCGGACTAGCGGGAGTTGGGACACCGGGGAGCTGTTTTTT
CASSDPRTSGSWDTGELFF
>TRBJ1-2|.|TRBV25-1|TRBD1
TGTGCCAGCAGTGGACAGGGGGAAGTGGATGGCTACACCTTC
CASSGQGEVDGYTF
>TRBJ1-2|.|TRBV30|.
TGTGCCTGGAGACGCCAGGTTCACGGAAGCTCTGGCTACACCTTC
CAWRRQVHGSSGYTF
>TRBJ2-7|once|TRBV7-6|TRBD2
TGTGCCAGCAGCTTAGTGCCTCTAGCGGGAGGTCCCCACGAGCAGTACTTC
CASSLVPLAGGPHEQYF
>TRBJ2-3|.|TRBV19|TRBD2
TGTGCCAGTAGTATTCAGGAGGCTAGCGGGAACACAGATACGCAGTATTTT
CASSIQEASGNTDTQYF
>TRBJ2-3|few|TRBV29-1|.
TGCAGCGTTGACGTTGACAGCACAGATACGCAGTATTTT
CSVDVDSTDTQYF